Here is one TCR beta chain with its context. This sample is drawn from a study of blood T cell repertoires in COVID-19. Study background: Samples of COVID-19 (acute and convalescent) were obtained from the United States, Italy and Spain. PBMCs, B-cell-depleted T cells, or T cells were the source of the cDNA or gDNA that made up the material.

V lost 9 bases, J lost 6 bases, and 12 bases stayed unmatched. Per germline, CDR1 SGHNT and CDR2 YYREEE (reference sequence). This CDR3 spans 14 amino acids. Per the authors' pipeline: Quantification of nucleated cells was approximated via reference gene primer amplification. Data came from immunoSEQ multiplex PCR; TCRdb stores just in-frame clones and leaves some out. The V and J calls and clone size come from that table; D and trimming were worked out from the DNA. The repertoire has 250,000 to 350,000 clones, about nine tenths of them found once; the top ten carry 0.94%. The source material was peripheral blood. This sequence joins TRBV5-4 and TRBJ2-3, with TRBD2 matching 8 bases. The TCR comes from a woman between 40 and 50 years old who had recovered from COVID-19. CDR3 residues: CATQPGGPGDTQYF. In nucleotides, the CDR3 is TGTGCCACCCAACCGGGAGGGCCGGGGGATACGCAGTATTTT.